The 2 T cell receptor beta chains listed next were all sequenced from one sample in a study of blood T cell repertoires in COVID-19. Repertoires were generated with immunoSEQ multiplex PCR, while TCRdb's copy carries only in-frame clones and drops some. The table shows tens of thousands of clones, with 82% occurring only once. The sequenced sample consisted of peripheral blood. The source is a woman aged 60 to 75 with acute or convalescent COVID-19.

The rearrangement links TRBV3-1 (or the pseudogene TRBV3-2) to TRBJ2-1; D might be TRBD2 (6 bases). V lost 4 bases and J 4 bases, leaving 8 bases between the germline ends. Germline V gives CDR1 LGHDT, CDR2 YNNKEL (reference sequence). This CDR3 has 13 amino acids. In nucleotides, the CDR3 is TGTGCCAGCAGCCGGGACTGGTACAATGAGCAGTTCTTC. It encodes CASSRDWYNEQFF.

The gene calls are TRBV10-3 and TRBJ1-5; TRBD1 agrees at 8 bases. The length of the CDR3 is 15 residues. V dropped 0 bases and J dropped 3; count of bases not matched to a gene: 1. CDR1 is ENHRY, CDR2 SYGVKD, per germline. This CDR3 reads CAISESGQVNQPQHF. Written as DNA, the CDR3 is TGTGCCATCAGTGAGTCGGGACAGGTCAATCAGCCCCAGCATTTT.